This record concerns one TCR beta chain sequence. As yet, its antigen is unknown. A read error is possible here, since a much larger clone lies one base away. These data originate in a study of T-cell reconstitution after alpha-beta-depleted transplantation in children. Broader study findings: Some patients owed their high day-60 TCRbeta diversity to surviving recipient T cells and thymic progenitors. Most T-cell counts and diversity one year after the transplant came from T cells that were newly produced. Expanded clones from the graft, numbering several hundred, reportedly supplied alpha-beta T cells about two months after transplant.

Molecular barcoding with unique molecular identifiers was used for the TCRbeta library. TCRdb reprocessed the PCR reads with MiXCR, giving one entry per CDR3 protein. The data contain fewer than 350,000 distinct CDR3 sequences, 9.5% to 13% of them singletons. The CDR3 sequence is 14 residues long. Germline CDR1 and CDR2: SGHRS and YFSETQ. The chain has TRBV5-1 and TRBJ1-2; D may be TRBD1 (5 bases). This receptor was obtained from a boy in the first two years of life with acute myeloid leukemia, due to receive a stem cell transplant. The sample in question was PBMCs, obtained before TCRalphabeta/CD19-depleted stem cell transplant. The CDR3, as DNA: TGCACCAGCAGCTTATCAGGGAGGTCGCGTGGCTACACCTTC. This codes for CTSSLSGRSRGYTF.